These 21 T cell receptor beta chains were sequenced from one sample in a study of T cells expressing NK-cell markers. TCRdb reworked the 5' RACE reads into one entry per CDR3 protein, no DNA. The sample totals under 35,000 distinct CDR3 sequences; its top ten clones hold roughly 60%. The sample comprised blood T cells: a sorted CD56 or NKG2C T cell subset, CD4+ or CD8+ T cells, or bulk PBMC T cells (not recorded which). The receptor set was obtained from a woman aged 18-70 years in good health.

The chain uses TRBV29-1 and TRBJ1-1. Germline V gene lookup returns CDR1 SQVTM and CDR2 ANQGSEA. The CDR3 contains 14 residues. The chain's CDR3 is CSVDERDINTEAFF.

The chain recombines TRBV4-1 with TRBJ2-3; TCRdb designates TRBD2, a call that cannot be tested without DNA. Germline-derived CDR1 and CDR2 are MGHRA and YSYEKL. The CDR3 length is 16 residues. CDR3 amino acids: CASSHPGLAGTDTQYF.

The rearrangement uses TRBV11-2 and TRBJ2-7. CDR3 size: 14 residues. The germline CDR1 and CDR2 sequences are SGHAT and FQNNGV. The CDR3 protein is CASRENGRGYEQYF.

CDR3 sequence reads: CASSFQRGEYNEQFF. The rearrangement uses TRBV13 and TRBJ2-1; TCRdb picks TRBD2, but there is no DNA to check that call. The CDR3 has 15 residues. Germline V lookup: CDR1 PRHDT, CDR2 FYEKMQ (reference sequence).

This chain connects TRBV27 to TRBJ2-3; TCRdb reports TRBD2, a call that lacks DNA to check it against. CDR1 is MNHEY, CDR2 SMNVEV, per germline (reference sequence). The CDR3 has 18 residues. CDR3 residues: CASSLSEAGGSITDTQYF.

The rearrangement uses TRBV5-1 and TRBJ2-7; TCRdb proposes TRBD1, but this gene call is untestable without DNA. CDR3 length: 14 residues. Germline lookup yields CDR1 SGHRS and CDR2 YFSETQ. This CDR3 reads CASSLAGPAYEQYF.

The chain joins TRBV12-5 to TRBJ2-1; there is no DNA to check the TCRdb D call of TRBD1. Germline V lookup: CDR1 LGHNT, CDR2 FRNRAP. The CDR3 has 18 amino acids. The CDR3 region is CASGPPKGQGGLYNEQFF.

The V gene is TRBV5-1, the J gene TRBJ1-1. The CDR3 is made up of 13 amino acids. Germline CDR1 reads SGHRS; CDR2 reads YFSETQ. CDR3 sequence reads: CASSLYGGAEAFF.

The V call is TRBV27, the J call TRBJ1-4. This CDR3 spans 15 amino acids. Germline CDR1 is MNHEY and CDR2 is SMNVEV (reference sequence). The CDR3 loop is CASSPSRATNEKLFF.

The CDR3 protein is CASSAQQYNYGYTF. This sequence joins TRBV19 and TRBJ1-2. CDR1 is LNHDA, CDR2 SQIVND, per germline (reference sequence). There are 14 residues in the CDR3.

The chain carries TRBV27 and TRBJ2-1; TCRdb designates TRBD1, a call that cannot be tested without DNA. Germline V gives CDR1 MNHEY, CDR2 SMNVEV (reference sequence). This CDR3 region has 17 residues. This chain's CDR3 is CASSLWGGPSSYNEQFF.

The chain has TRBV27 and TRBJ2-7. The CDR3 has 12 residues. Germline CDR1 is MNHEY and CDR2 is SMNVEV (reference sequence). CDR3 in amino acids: CASSRVAGEQYF.

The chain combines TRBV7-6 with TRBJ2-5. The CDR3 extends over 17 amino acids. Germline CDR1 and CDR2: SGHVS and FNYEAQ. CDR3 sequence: CASSSRGSGNLEETQYF.

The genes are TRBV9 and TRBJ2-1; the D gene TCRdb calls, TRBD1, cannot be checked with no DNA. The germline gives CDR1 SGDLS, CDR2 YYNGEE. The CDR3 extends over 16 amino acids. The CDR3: CASSAQQVNSVNEQFF.

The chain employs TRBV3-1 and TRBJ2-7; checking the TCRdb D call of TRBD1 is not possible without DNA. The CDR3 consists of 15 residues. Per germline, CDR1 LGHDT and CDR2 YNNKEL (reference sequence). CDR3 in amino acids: CASSPQGLGYNEQYF.

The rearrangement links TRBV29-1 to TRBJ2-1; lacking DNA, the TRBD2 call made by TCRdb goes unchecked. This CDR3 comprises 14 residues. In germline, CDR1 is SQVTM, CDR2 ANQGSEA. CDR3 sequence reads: CSVEGSGLGNEQFF.

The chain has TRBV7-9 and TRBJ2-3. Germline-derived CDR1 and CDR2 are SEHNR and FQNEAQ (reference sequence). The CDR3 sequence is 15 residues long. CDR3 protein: CASSLLTASTDTQYF.

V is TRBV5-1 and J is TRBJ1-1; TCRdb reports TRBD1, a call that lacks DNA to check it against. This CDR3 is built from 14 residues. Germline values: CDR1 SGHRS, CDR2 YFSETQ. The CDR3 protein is CASSLGDSFTEAFF.

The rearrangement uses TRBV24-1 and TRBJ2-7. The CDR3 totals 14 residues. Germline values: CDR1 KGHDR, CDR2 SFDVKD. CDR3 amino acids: CATSDSGQPYEQYF.

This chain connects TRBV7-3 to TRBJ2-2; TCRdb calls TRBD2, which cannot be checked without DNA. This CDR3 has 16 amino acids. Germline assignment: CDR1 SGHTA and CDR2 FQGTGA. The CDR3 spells CASSLRAGANPGELFF.

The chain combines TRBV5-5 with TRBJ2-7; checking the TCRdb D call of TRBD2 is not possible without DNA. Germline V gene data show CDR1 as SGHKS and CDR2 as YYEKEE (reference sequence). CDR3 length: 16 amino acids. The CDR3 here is CASTSEGSAITYEQYF.